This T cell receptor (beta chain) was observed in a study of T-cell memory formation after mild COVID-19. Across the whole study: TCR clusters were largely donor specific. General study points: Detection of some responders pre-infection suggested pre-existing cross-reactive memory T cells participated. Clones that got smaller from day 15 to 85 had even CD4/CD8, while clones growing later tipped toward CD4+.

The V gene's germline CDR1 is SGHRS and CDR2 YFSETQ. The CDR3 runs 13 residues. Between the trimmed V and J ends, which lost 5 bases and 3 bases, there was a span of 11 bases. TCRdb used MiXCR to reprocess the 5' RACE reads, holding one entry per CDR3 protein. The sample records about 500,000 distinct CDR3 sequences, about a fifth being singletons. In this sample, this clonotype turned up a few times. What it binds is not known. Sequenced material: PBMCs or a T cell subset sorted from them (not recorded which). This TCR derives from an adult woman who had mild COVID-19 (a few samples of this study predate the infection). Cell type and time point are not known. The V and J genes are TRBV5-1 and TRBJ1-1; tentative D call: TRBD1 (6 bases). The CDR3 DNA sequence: TGCGCCAGCAGGAAGGGGGTGGACACTGAAGCTTTCTTT. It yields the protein CASRKGVDTEAFF.